This section outlines one T cell receptor (beta chain) sequence together with its context. Cells defined as naive were viable CD3+CD4+ or CD3+CD8+ and CCR7+CD45RA+CD45RO-CD95-CD27+CD28+. Trimming cost V 5 bases and J 1 base, with 7 bases left between them. The CDR3 is 13 amino acids. Germline lookup yields CDR1 SGDLS and CDR2 YYNGEE. The sample originates from a study of T cells after posttransplantation cyclophosphamide. Sequencing was performed with immunoSEQ multiplex PCR; in TCRdb, only in-frame clones are kept and a portion is missing. The data contain about 31,000 clones, around nine tenths of them singletons.

The material sequenced was naive CD4+ T cells sorted from PBMCs. The source of this sequence is a woman between 55 and 75 years old in good health, CMV-negative, and a related stem cell transplant donor. This sequence joins TRBV9 and TRBJ1-3; D unresolved. The CDR3 sequence is CASRAGSGNTIYF. The CDR3 DNA reads TGTGCCAGCAGGGCAGGTTCTGGAAACACCATATATTTT.